The sequence of this TCR beta chain was determined in a study of blood T cell repertoires in COVID-19. Germline values: CDR1 LNHDA, CDR2 SQIVND (reference sequence). The CDR3 is made up of 13 amino acids. Assay used: immunoSEQ multiplex PCR; TCRdb lists only in-frame clones, some missing. The sample contains 150,000 to 200,000 clones, 84% of which appear only once. As to this clone: A read error may produce the germline difference seen at one junction end.

The TCR comes from a man aged 50-60 years who had recovered from COVID-19. The V and J genes are TRBV19 and TRBJ1-6; D gene ambiguous. The sample was PBMCs or T cells enriched from blood (not recorded which). CDR3 amino acids: CASSKDYTSPLHF. CDR3 nucleotide sequence: TGTGCCAGTAGTAAGGACTATACTTCACCCCTCCACTTT.